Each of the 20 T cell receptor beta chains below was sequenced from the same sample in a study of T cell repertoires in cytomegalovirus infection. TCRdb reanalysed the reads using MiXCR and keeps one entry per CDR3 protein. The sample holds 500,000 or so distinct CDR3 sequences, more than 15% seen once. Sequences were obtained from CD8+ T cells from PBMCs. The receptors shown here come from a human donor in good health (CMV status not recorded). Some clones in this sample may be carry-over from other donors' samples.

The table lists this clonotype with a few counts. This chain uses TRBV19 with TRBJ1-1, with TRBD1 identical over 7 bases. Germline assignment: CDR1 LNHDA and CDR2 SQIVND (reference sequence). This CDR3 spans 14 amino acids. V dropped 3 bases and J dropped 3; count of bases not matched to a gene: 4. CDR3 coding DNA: TGTGCCAGTAGTATTGGACAGGCGGACACTGAAGCTTTCTTT. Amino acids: CASSIGQADTEAFF. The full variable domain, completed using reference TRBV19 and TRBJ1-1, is DGGITQSPKYLFRKEGQNVTLSCEQNLNHDAMYWYRQDPGQGLRLIYYSQIVNDFQKGDIAEGYSVSREKKESFPLTVTSAQKNPTAFYLCASSIGQADTEAFFGQGTRLTVV.

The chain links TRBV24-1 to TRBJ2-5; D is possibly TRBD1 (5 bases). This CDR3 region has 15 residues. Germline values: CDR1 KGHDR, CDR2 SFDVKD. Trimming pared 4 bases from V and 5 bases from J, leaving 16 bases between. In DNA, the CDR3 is TGTGCCACCAGTGACAGGGCCTCTACTTTGGAGACCCAGTACTTC. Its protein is CATSDRASTLETQYF.

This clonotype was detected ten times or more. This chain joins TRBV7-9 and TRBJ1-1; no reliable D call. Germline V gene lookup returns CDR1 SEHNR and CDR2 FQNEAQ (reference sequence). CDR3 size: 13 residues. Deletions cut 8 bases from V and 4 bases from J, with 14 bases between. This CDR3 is CASRPPGATEAFF. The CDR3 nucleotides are TGTGCCAGCCGCCCACCGGGCGCCACTGAAGCTTTCTTT.

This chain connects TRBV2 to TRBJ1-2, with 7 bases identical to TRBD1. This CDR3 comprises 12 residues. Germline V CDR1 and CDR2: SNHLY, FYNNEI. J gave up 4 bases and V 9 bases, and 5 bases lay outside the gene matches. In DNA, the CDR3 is TGTGCCAGATCAGGGGGTGCCTATGGCTACACCTTC. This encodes CARSGGAYGYTF.

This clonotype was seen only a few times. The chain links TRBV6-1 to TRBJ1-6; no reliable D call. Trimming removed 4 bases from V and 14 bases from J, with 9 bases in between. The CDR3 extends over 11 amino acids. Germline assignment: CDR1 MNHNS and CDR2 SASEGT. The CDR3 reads CASSAPITLHF. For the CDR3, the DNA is TGTGCCAGCAGTGCCCCCATCACCCTCCACTTT.

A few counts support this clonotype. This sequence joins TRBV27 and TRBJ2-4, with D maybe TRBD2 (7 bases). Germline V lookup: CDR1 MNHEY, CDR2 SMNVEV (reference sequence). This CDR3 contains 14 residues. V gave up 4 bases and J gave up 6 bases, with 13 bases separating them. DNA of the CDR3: TGTGCCAGCAGTTCACGGCGGGGGCTAAACATTCAGTACTTC. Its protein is CASSSRRGLNIQYF.

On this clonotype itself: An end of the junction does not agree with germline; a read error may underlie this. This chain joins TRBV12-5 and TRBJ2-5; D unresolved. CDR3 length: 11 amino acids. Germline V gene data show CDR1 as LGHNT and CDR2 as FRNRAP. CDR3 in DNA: TGTTCTAGTGGTTTGGTAGAGACCAAGTACTTC. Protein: CSSGLVETKYF.

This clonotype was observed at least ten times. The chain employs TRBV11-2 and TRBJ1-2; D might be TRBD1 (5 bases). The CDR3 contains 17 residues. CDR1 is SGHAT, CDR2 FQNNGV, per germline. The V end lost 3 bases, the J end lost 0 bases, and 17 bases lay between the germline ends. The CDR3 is CASSLGGYGLSNYGYTF. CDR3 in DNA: TGTGCCAGCAGCTTGGGGGGATACGGACTCTCTAACTATGGCTACACCTTC.

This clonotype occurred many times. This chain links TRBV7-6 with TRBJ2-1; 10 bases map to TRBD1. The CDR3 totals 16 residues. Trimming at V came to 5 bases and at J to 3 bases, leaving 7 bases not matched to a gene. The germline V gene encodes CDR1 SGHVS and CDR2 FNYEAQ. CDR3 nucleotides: TGTGCCAGCAGCCTCCGGGACAGGGGTCGCTACAATGAGCAGTTCTTC. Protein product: CASSLRDRGRYNEQFF.

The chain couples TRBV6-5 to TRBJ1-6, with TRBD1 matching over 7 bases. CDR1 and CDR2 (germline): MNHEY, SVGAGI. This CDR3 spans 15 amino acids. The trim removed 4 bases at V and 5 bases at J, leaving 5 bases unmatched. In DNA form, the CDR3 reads TGTGCCAGCAGTTCCACAGGGGCAAATAATTCACCCCTCCACTTT. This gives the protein CASSSTGANNSPLHF.

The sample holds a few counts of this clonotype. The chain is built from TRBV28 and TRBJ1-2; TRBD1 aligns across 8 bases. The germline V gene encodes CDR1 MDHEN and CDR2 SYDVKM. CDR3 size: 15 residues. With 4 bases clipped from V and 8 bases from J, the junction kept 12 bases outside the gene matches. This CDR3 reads CASSSPIDRGEGYTF. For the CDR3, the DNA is TGTGCCAGCAGTTCACCAATCGACAGGGGTGAAGGCTACACCTTC.

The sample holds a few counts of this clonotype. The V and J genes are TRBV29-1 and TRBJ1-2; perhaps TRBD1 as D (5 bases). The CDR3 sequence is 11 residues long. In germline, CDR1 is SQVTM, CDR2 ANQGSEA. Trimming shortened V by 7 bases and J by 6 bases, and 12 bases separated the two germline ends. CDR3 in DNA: TGCAGCGCCTGGACGGGGGATGGCTACACCTTC. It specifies CSAWTGDGYTF.

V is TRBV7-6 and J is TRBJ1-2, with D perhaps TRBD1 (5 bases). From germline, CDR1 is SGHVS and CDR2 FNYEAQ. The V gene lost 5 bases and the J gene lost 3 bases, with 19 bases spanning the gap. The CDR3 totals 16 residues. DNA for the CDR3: TGTGCCAGCAGCCCACCCCCGGGGACGGAAGACTATGGCTACACCTTC. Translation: CASSPPPGTEDYGYTF. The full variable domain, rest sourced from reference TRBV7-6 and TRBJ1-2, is GAGVSQSPRYKVTKRGQDVALRCDPISGHVSLYWYRQALGQGPEFLTYFNYEAQQDKSGLPNDRFSAERPEGSISTLTIQRTEQRDSAMYRCASSPPPGTEDYGYTFGSGTRLTVV.

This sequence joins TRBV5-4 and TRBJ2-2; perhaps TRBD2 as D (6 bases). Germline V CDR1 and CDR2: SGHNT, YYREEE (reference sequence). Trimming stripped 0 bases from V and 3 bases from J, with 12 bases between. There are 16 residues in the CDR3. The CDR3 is CASSLGGGVDTGELFF. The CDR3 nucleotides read TGTGCCAGCAGCTTGGGCGGAGGGGTCGACACCGGGGAGCTGTTTTTT.

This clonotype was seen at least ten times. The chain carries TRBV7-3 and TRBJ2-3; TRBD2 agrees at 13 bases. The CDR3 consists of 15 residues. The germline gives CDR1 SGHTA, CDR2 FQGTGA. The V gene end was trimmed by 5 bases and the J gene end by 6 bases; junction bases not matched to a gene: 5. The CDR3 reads CASSPGLAGWDTQYF. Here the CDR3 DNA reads TGTGCCAGCAGCCCGGGACTAGCGGGATGGGATACGCAGTATTTT.

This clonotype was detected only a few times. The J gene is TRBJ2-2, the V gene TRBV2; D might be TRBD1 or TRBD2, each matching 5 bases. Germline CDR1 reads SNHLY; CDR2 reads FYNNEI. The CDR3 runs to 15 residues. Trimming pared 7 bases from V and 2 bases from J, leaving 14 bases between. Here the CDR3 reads CASINRDGNTGELFF. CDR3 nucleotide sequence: TGTGCCAGCATCAACCGGGACGGAAACACCGGGGAGCTGTTTTTT.

CDR3 protein: CATSDGSVASYNEQFF. CDR3 in DNA: TGTGCCACCAGTGATGGCTCGGTAGCGTCCTACAATGAGCAGTTCTTC. The chain uses TRBV24-1 and TRBJ2-1; D perhaps matches TRBD2 (5 bases). Germline V gene lookup returns CDR1 KGHDR and CDR2 SFDVKD. The CDR3 loop spans 16 amino acids. Trimming removed 3 bases from V and 1 base from J, with 12 bases in between.

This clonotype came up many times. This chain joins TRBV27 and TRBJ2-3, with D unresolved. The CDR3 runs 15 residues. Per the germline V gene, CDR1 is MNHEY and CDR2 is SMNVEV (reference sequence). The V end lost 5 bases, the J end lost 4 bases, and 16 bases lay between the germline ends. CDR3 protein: CASSPYPARSDTQYF. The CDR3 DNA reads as TGTGCCAGCAGTCCCTACCCGGCGAGGTCAGATACGCAGTATTTT.

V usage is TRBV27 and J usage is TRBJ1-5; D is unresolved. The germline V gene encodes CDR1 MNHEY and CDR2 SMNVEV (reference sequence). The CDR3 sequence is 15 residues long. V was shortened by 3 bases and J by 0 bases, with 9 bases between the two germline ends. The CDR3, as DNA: TGTGCCAGCAGTTTGGCCCACAATAGCAATCAGCCCCAGCATTTT. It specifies CASSLAHNSNQPQHF.

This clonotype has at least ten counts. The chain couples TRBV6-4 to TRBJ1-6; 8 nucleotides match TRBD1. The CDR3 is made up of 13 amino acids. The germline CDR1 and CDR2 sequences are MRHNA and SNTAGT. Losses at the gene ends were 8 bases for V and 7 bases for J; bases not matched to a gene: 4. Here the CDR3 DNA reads TGTGCCAGCGCGACAGGGGAAAATTCACCCCTCCACTTT. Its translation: CASATGENSPLHF.